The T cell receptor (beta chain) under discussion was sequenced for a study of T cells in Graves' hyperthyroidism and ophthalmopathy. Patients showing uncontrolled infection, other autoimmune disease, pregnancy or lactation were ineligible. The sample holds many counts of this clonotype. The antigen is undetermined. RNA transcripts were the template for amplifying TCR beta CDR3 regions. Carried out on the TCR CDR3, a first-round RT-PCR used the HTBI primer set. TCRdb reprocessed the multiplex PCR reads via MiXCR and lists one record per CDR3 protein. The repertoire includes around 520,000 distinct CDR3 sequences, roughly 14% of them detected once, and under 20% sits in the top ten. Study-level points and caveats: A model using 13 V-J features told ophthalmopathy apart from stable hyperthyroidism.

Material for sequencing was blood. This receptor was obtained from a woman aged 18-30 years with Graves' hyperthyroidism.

In DNA form, the CDR3 reads TGTGCCAGCACAACGCGGTCCTTCAATTCACCCCTCCACTTT. Its protein product is CASTTRSFNSPLHF. This chain uses TRBV6-1 with TRBJ1-6; D remains ambiguous. The length of the CDR3 is 14 residues. In germline, CDR1 is MNHNS, CDR2 SASEGT. Trimming cost V 7 bases and J 7 bases, with 14 bases left between them.